These 13 T cell receptor beta chains were sequenced from one sample in a study of blood T cell repertoires in COVID-19. Method: immunoSEQ multiplex PCR; TCRdb's copy keeps in-frame clones and lacks some. The sample records 380,000 or so clones, around 84% being singletons. The sequencing sample was made of peripheral blood. These receptors were taken from a human donor with acute or convalescent COVID-19. The donor label of this sample is uncertain.

The chain has TRBV19 and TRBJ2-7; no clear D gene. This CDR3 region has 12 residues. Per the germline V gene, CDR1 is LNHDA and CDR2 is SQIVND (reference sequence). Trimming stripped 5 bases from V and 4 bases from J, with 9 bases between. In DNA form, the CDR3 reads TGTGCCAGTAGTGCGACTGGTTACGAGCAGTACTTC. Translating it yields CASSATGYEQYF. The whole variable domain, remainder taken from reference TRBV19 and TRBJ2-7, is DGGITQSPKYLFRKEGQNVTLSCEQNLNHDAMYWYRQDPGQGLRLIYYSQIVNDFQKGDIAEGYSVSREKKESFPLTVTSAQKNPTAFYLCASSATGYEQYFGPGTRLTVT.

The rearrangement uses TRBV19 and TRBJ1-4, with D possibly being TRBD1 (5 bases). CDR3 length equals 14 residues. CDR1 and CDR2 from the germline V gene are LNHDA and SQIVND (reference sequence). V was shortened by 3 bases and J by 7 bases, with 12 bases between the two germline ends. As DNA, the CDR3 is TGTGCCAGTAGTATTGGTGGCAGGGCTGAAAAACTGTTTTTT. It specifies CASSIGGRAEKLFF.

The chain links TRBV2 to TRBJ1-5, with 7 bases lining up with TRBD1. Germline V gene lookup returns CDR1 SNHLY and CDR2 FYNNEI. J lost 2 bases, V lost 7 bases, and 5 bases had no gene match. The CDR3 totals 14 residues. The CDR3 sequence is CASKSQGGNQPQHF. The CDR3 DNA reads as TGTGCCAGCAAGAGCCAGGGGGGCAATCAGCCCCAGCATTTT.

This sequence joins TRBV5-4 and TRBJ2-1; TRBD1 aligns across 7 bases. The CDR3 runs 13 residues. Germline loops: CDR1 SGHNT, CDR2 YYREEE (reference sequence). V lost 4 bases, J lost 6 bases, and 4 bases stayed unmatched. The CDR3 sequence: CASSGRQGNEQFF. The CDR3 DNA reads as TGTGCCAGCAGCGGTAGACAGGGCAATGAGCAGTTCTTC.

The chain joins TRBV7-9 to TRBJ2-7; 7 nucleotides match TRBD1. V lost 5 bases to trimming and J lost 4 bases; unmatched junction nucleotides: 8. This CDR3 contains 14 residues. In germline, CDR1 is SEHNR, CDR2 FQNEAQ (reference sequence). Here the CDR3 reads CASSHRDRSYEQYF. In DNA form, the CDR3 reads TGTGCCAGCAGCCACCGGGACAGATCATACGAGCAGTACTTC.

The rearrangement uses TRBV30 and TRBJ1-2; TRBD1 is a possible D gene (5 bases). The germline V gene encodes CDR1 GTSNPN and CDR2 SVGIG (reference sequence). V lost 4 bases and J lost 0, with 12 bases in between. CDR3 size: 14 residues. In DNA, the CDR3 is TGTGCCTGGACAGGGTCTTTATCTAACTATGGCTACACCTTC. Amino acids: CAWTGSLSNYGYTF.

This clone showed up just a few times. This chain joins TRBV19 and TRBJ2-1, with 13 bases matching TRBD2. Germline values: CDR1 LNHDA, CDR2 SQIVND (reference sequence). CDR3 size: 18 residues. J lost 2 bases, V lost 4 bases, and 8 bases had no gene match. CDR3 sequence: CASSRKQGLAGPYNEQFF. The CDR3 DNA is TGTGCCAGTAGTAGAAAGCAGGGACTAGCGGGACCCTACAATGAGCAGTTCTTC.

This chain uses TRBV2 with TRBJ1-1; D uncertain. Deletions cut 0 bases from V and 0 bases from J, with 14 bases between. The CDR3 covers 17 residues. Germline V gene sequence: CDR1 SNHLY, CDR2 FYNNEI. This CDR3 is CASSEAWGGGMNTEAFF. Here the CDR3 DNA reads TGTGCCAGCAGTGAAGCGTGGGGAGGAGGCATGAACACTGAAGCTTTCTTT.

This clone was seen a single time. The genes are TRBV28 and TRBJ1-2; the D is unclear. The CDR3 sequence is 12 residues long. The germline V gene encodes CDR1 MDHEN and CDR2 SYDVKM. The V and J ends lost 4 bases and 2 bases respectively, with 5 bases between them. In nucleotides, the CDR3 is TGTGCCAGCAGTTCGTTAAACTATGGCTACACCTTC. This sequence encodes CASSSLNYGYTF.

The rearrangement links TRBV12-5 to TRBJ2-1; 8 nucleotides align to TRBD2. Germline V gene sequence: CDR1 LGHNT, CDR2 FRNRAP. CDR3 length: 12 residues. This chain's CDR3 is CVKTSAYNEQFF. CDR3 sequence (DNA): TGTGTAAAGACTAGCGCCTACAATGAGCAGTTCTTC.

The DNA of the CDR3 is TGTGCCAGCAGCAAGACAGTAGATAATGAAAAACTGTTTTTT. This gives the protein CASSKTVDNEKLFF. This rearrangement joins TRBV6-5 to TRBJ1-4, with a possible D match to TRBD1 (5 bases). Germline values: CDR1 MNHEY, CDR2 SVGAGI. Trimming took off 6 bases at V and 4 bases at J, with 12 bases between the two ends. This CDR3 comprises 14 residues.

The chain is built from TRBV5-4 and TRBJ1-4; 7 positions match TRBD1. The CDR3 runs to 15 residues. Germline V CDR1 and CDR2: SGHNT, YYREEE (reference sequence). V shed 2 bases, J shed 6 bases, and the junction held 7 bases outside the gene matches. The CDR3 protein is CASSLTGDKDEKLFF. CDR3 in DNA: TGTGCCAGCAGCTTAACAGGGGATAAGGATGAAAAACTGTTTTTT.

This clone was picked up many times. J is TRBJ1-6 and V is TRBV5-6; 7 nucleotides agree with TRBD1. CDR3 length: 16 residues. Germline V gene sequence: CDR1 SGHDT, CDR2 YYEEEE. The V and J ends lost 4 bases and 4 bases, in that order; junction bases with no gene match: 8. For the CDR3, the DNA is TGTGCCAGCAGCAGGGCCGGGACAGCTTATAATTCACCCCTCCACTTT. It encodes CASSRAGTAYNSPLHF.